Each of the 26 T cell receptor beta chains below was sequenced from the same sample in a study of blood T cell repertoires in COVID-19. TCRdb's copy holds only in-frame clones and misses some; the assay was immunoSEQ multiplex PCR. This repertoire shows more than 200,000 clones, about 88% found once; its top ten account for under 2%. The sequenced sample was PBMCs or T cells enriched from blood (not recorded which). These receptors all stem from a woman between 45 and 65 years old who had recovered from COVID-19.

The CDR3 bases are TGTGCCAGCAGTTACGTCCAGGGGGTCTCCTACGAGCAGTACTTC. It yields the protein CASSYVQGVSYEQYF. The chain couples TRBV6-5 to TRBJ2-7; 7 bases are a match to TRBD1. Germline V lookup: CDR1 MNHEY, CDR2 SVGAGI. V lost 2 bases and J lost 0; bases outside the gene matches: 4. The CDR3 spans 15 residues.

V gene TRBV9 combines with J gene TRBJ2-2; no reliable D call. The CDR3 runs to 16 residues. The germline gives CDR1 SGDLS, CDR2 YYNGEE. The V gene lost 0 bases and the J gene lost 2 bases, with 11 bases spanning the gap. The CDR3 DNA sequence: TGTGCCAGCAGCGTAGAGCTCGGTCAAAACACCGGGGAGCTGTTTTTT. Encoded protein: CASSVELGQNTGELFF.

Of note for this clone: The same CDR3 can be traced to other DNA sequences in this sample. The rearrangement links TRBV6-1 to TRBJ1-1; D is ambiguous. Germline CDR1 and CDR2: MNHNS and SASEGT. Trimming removed 3 bases at V and 0 bases at J, with 5 bases between. There are 13 residues in the CDR3. CDR3 DNA sequence: TGTGCCAGCAGTGAGGGCATGAACACTGAAGCTTTCTTT. Translation gives CASSEGMNTEAFF.

In its sample, this clone was seen a few times. The chain recombines TRBV5-1 with TRBJ2-3; D is unclear. The CDR3 sequence is 14 residues long. The germline V and J ends were trimmed by 1 base and 5 bases, with 11 bases remaining between them. In germline, CDR1 is SGHRS, CDR2 YFSETQ. CDR3 DNA sequence: TGCGCCAGCAGCTTGAAGCCCTCGGGAGATACGCAGTATTTT. Residues: CASSLKPSGDTQYF.

The V and J genes are TRBV11-2 and TRBJ1-1; D remains unclear. The CDR3 loop spans 12 amino acids. V gave up 6 bases and J gave up 3 bases, with 8 bases separating them. CDR1 is SGHAT and CDR2 is FQNNGV in the germline V gene. The CDR3 region has the DNA TGTGCCAGCAGTTCATTAGACACTGAAGCTTTCTTT. This gives the protein CASSSLDTEAFF.

The DNA for the CDR3 is TGTGCCAGCAGCTCTGGGACTAGCGGGAGGTTGGAGGAGACCCAGTACTTC. Its translation: CASSSGTSGRLEETQYF. The V call is TRBV3-1 (or the pseudogene TRBV3-2), the J call TRBJ2-5; 15 bases are shared with TRBD2. CDR3 size: 17 residues. Germline CDR1 LGHDT, CDR2 YNNKEL (reference sequence). Trimming took 5 bases from V and 5 from J; bases not matched to a gene: 9.

V is TRBV3-1 (or the pseudogene TRBV3-2) and J is TRBJ2-1; 8 positions match TRBD2. After removal of 3 bases from V and 12 bases from J, the junction contained 16 bases not matched to a gene. The CDR3 spans 16 residues. Per the germline V gene, CDR1 is LGHDT and CDR2 is YNNKEL (reference sequence). The CDR3 here is CASSQTPGTSSFWQFF. DNA for the CDR3: TGTGCCAGCAGCCAGACCCCCGGGACTAGTAGCTTTTGGCAGTTCTTC.

The chain joins TRBV24-1 to TRBJ2-3; D is possibly TRBD1 (6 bases). V shed 6 bases and J shed 3 bases, with 15 bases lying between them. Germline-derived CDR1 and CDR2 are KGHDR and SFDVKD. This CDR3 is built from 15 residues. In DNA form, the CDR3 reads TGTGCCACCAGTAACGCAGGGGAATCAACAGATACGCAGTATTTT. Translating gives CATSNAGESTDTQYF.

The V and J genes are TRBV5-8 and TRBJ2-5, with TRBD2 matching over 7 bases. This CDR3 is built from 15 residues. The germline V gene encodes CDR1 SGHTS and CDR2 YDEGEE. Trimming cost V 6 bases and J 5 bases; bases outside gene matches: 13. This chain's CDR3 is CASTPGRRGRETQYF. CDR3 in DNA: TGTGCCAGCACTCCCGGGAGGAGGGGTCGGGAGACCCAGTACTTC.

This chain uses TRBV5-6 with TRBJ2-1; the match to TRBD2 covers 11 bases. Germline V gene lookup returns CDR1 SGHDT and CDR2 YYEEEE. This CDR3 comprises 17 residues. V shed 3 bases, J shed 7 bases, and the junction held 12 bases outside the gene matches. The DNA for the CDR3 is TGTGCCAGCAGCTCGCCGGGACTAGCGGATTGGGGTAATGAGCAGTTCTTC. Translation gives CASSSPGLADWGNEQFF.

This clone was observed a handful of times. The J gene is TRBJ1-2, the V gene TRBV5-5, with D possibly matching TRBD1 (6 bases). The V gene's germline CDR1 is SGHKS and CDR2 YYEKEE (reference sequence). CDR3 length: 15 residues. The V and J ends lost 4 bases and 4 bases respectively, with 17 bases between them. CDR3 coding DNA: TGTGCCAGCAGCCATACGGGACACTCAGCCTATGGCTACACCTTC. This codes for CASSHTGHSAYGYTF.

This clone was seen a handful of times. The chain has TRBV6-5 and TRBJ1-6; no clear D gene. The V gene lost 5 bases and the J gene lost 10 bases, with 18 bases spanning the gap. This CDR3 comprises 15 residues. CDR1 and CDR2 from the germline V gene are MNHEY and SVGAGI. The CDR3 sequence: CASSPEDGRVSPLHF. The CDR3, as DNA: TGTGCCAGCAGTCCGGAGGACGGTAGGGTGTCACCCCTCCACTTT.

Of note for this clone: A junction end diverges from the germline sequence, so it may reflect a read error. The chain has TRBV9 and TRBJ2-1; 8 bases map to TRBD2. The CDR3 runs to 15 residues. CDR1 and CDR2 (germline): SGDLS, YYNGEE. The CDR3 region is CASSPRTSSHNEQFF. The CDR3 coding sequence is TGTGCCAGCAGTCCCCGGACTAGCTCCCACAATGAGCAGTTCTTC.

V gene TRBV5-5 combines with J gene TRBJ1-1; the match to TRBD1 covers 7 bases. The germline V gene encodes CDR1 SGHKS and CDR2 YYEKEE (reference sequence). The V and J ends lost 6 bases and 5 bases, in that order; junction bases with no gene match: 7. This CDR3 is built from 13 residues. The CDR3 DNA follows: TGTGCCAGCACCTTCCAGGGGGGAACTGAAGCTTTCTTT. Encoded protein: CASTFQGGTEAFF.

This clone was seen a handful of times. The chain uses TRBV5-6 and TRBJ1-5, with D possibly matching TRBD1 (5 bases). V shed 4 bases and J shed 5 bases, with 13 bases lying between them. There are 14 residues in the CDR3. Germline values: CDR1 SGHDT, CDR2 YYEEEE. CDR3 sequence reads: CASSITGAYQPQHF. CDR3 coding DNA: TGTGCCAGCAGCATCACAGGAGCGTATCAGCCCCAGCATTTT. Supplemented by reference TRBV5-6 and TRBJ1-5, the full variable domain reads DAGVTQSPTHLIKTRGQQVTLRCSPKSGHDTVSWYQQALGQGPQFIFQYYEEEERQRGNFPDRFSGHQFPNYSSELNVNALLLGDSALYLCASSITGAYQPQHFGDGTRLSIL.

J is TRBJ2-6 and V is TRBV5-4; a possible D gene is TRBD1 (5 bases). Per germline, CDR1 SGHNT and CDR2 YYREEE (reference sequence). The CDR3 is made up of 18 amino acids. The V gene lost 0 bases and the J gene lost 0 bases, with 13 bases spanning the gap. The CDR3 reads CASSLEPTVHSGANVLTF. CDR3 in DNA: TGTGCCAGCAGCTTGGAACCGACAGTGCACTCTGGGGCCAACGTCCTGACTTTC.

The J gene is TRBJ2-2, the V gene TRBV6-6, with TRBD2 identical over 8 bases. The V gene's germline CDR1 is MNHNY and CDR2 SVGAGI (reference sequence). The J segment lost 0 bases and the V segment lost 10 bases, leaving 4 bases of the junction unmatched. The CDR3 sequence is 14 residues long. Here the CDR3 reads CAIEAGANTGELFF. The DNA of the CDR3 is TGTGCCATAGAAGCGGGAGCGAACACCGGGGAGCTGTTTTTT.

The rearrangement uses TRBV5-8 and TRBJ2-7, with 7 bases lining up with TRBD1. The CDR3 is 14 residues long. Germline V CDR1 and CDR2: SGHTS, YDEGEE. V lost 0 bases to trimming and J lost 4 bases; unmatched junction nucleotides: 4. The CDR3 sequence is CASSLDRGRYEQYF. CDR3 nucleotide sequence: TGTGCCAGCAGCTTGGACAGGGGAAGATACGAGCAGTACTTC.

V gene TRBV18 combines with J gene TRBJ2-7; a possible D gene is TRBD1 (5 bases). CDR1 KGHSH and CDR2 LQKENI come from the germline V gene. V was trimmed by 3 bases and J by 0 bases, leaving 12 bases between them. The CDR3 length is 15 residues. CDR3 protein: CASSPQGKSSYEQYF. DNA of the CDR3: TGTGCCAGCTCACCCCAGGGAAAAAGCTCCTACGAGCAGTACTTC.

V usage is TRBV4-1 and J usage is TRBJ1-2; D unclear. The V gene lost 4 bases and the J gene lost 2 bases, with 14 bases spanning the gap. Germline-derived CDR1 and CDR2 are MGHRA and YSYEKL. The CDR3 sequence is 15 residues long. As DNA, the CDR3 is TGCGCCAGCAGCCCGACGTCGTTCGGGAACTATGGCTACACCTTC. Protein product: CASSPTSFGNYGYTF.

The V and J genes are TRBV29-1 and TRBJ1-2; 7 nucleotides agree with TRBD1. J lost 2 bases, V lost 2 bases, and 5 bases had no gene match. Germline V gene sequence: CDR1 SQVTM, CDR2 ANQGSEA. CDR3 size: 14 residues. The CDR3 DNA reads TGCAGCGTTGAATTGCCAGGGGGAAACTATGGCTACACCTTC. This sequence encodes CSVELPGGNYGYTF.

This clone was recorded only once. The V call is TRBV7-9, the J call TRBJ1-5; no clear D gene. The CDR3 sequence is 16 residues long. V was trimmed by 5 bases and J by 0 bases, leaving 14 bases between them. CDR1 is SEHNR, CDR2 FQNEAQ, per germline (reference sequence). This CDR3 is CASSPGGGSSNQPQHF. CDR3 DNA: TGTGCCAGCAGCCCCGGCGGAGGGTCTAGCAATCAGCCCCAGCATTTT.

The chain couples TRBV2 to TRBJ2-3; TRBD2 is a possible D gene (6 bases). The CDR3 is 15 residues long. CDR1 is SNHLY, CDR2 FYNNEI, per germline. V was shortened by 6 bases and J by 0 bases, with 13 bases between the two germline ends. This CDR3 reads CASRTDGTSTDTQYF. The CDR3 coding sequence is TGTGCCAGCAGAACCGACGGGACTAGCACAGATACGCAGTATTTT.

This clone was counted a few times. This chain connects TRBV5-1 to TRBJ1-1, with D possibly being TRBD1 (6 bases). The length of the CDR3 is 18 residues. Germline-derived CDR1 and CDR2 are SGHRS and YFSETQ. V lost 4 bases and J lost 2, with 24 bases in between. The CDR3 DNA reads TGCGCCAGCAGCCGAACCGTCTCGACCACAGGGTACAACACTGAAGCTTTCTTT. Translation gives CASSRTVSTTGYNTEAFF.

The chain couples TRBV5-1 to TRBJ1-2; a possible D gene is TRBD1 (5 bases). From germline, CDR1 is SGHRS and CDR2 YFSETQ. CDR3 length equals 15 residues. V was trimmed by 5 bases and J by 4 bases, leaving 18 bases between them. The CDR3 nucleotides read TGCGCCAGCAGTTCTAGCGCGGCAGGGTCCTATGGCTACACCTTC. Protein sequence: CASSSSAAGSYGYTF.

The rearrangement uses TRBV19 and TRBJ2-1; 7 bases fit TRBD2. The CDR3 runs 15 residues. From germline, CDR1 is LNHDA and CDR2 SQIVND (reference sequence). Trimming cost V 3 bases and J 3 bases; bases outside gene matches: 5. CDR3 loop: CASSIGGSIYNEQFF. In DNA, the CDR3 is TGTGCCAGTAGTATTGGCGGGAGCATCTACAATGAGCAGTTCTTC.